A selection of T cell receptor beta chains follows, all from one sample in a study of identical twins. TCRdb redid the calling of the 5' RACE reads with MiXCR, one entry per CDR3 protein. This table holds about 890,000 distinct CDR3 sequences, approximately 13% found once. This sample also appeared in a second study, on yellow fever vaccine responses in identical twins.

Sequenced input: PBMCs. These receptors all stem from a woman aged 18-35 years in good health. Both conserved end residues are part of each CDR3. A D gene is named only where the DNA matches it firmly. For some rows the clone size is stated as once, few or many, or as a class when expanded; others skip it.

>TRBJ2-3|-|TRBV20-1|15|TRBD1
TGCAGTGCCACTACCCGGGACAGGGAAGGAAATACGCAGTATTTT
CSATTRDREGNTQYF
>TRBJ1-3|few|TRBV20-1|14|-
TGCAGTGCTGGAGACTGGGCCTCTGGAAACACCATATATTTT
CSAGDWASGNTIYF
>TRBJ1-4|-|TRBV4-1|12|-
TGCGCCAGCAGCAGTCCCCGGGAAAAACTGTTTTTT
CASSSPREKLFF
>TRBJ2-2|few|TRBV20-1|14|TRBD2
TGCAGTGCTAGTGTGGCGGGGGACACCGGGGAGCTGTTTTTT
CSASVAGDTGELFF
>TRBJ2-5|many|TRBV6-5|18|TRBD2
TGTGCCAGCAGTTACTCAACCCCCCTAGCGGGAGGGCTAGAGACCCAGTACTTC
CASSYSTPLAGGLETQYF
>TRBJ1-1|few|TRBV3-1|15|-
TGTGCCAGCAGCCAAAACCGTAATCGACAGGTCGAAGCTTTCTTT
CASSQNRNRQVEAFF
>TRBJ2-2|few|TRBV3-1|16|TRBD2
TGTGCCAGCAGCCCCCTAGCGGGGGTGAACACCGGGGAGCTGTTTTTT
CASSPLAGVNTGELFF
>TRBJ2-4|few|TRBV6-5|14|-
TGTGCCAGCAGTTACTCGGCAGCTGCAGGCATTCAGTACTTC
CASSYSAAAGIQYF
>TRBJ2-1|-|TRBV5-1|14|-
TGCGCCAGCAGCCCCCAACGGGGTGGGTATGAGCAGTTCTTC
CASSPQRGGYEQFF
>TRBJ1-2|-|TRBV20-1|16|-
TGCAGTGCTAGGGGCCAGGGGCTGACAGAGCCACATGGCTACACCTTC
CSARGQGLTEPHGYTF
>TRBJ2-1|-|TRBV6-6|13|-
TGTGCCAGCAGTTACCTGATGGACAATGAGCAGTTCTTC
CASSYLMDNEQFF
>TRBJ2-7|-|TRBV3-1|12|TRBD1
TGTGCCAGTGGGGACAGGGGGACGGAGCAGTACTTC
CASGDRGTEQYF
>TRBJ1-6|-|TRBV5-6|16|TRBD1
TGTGCCAGCAGCCGCGCTCTGAGACAGGGTTATTCACCCCTCCACTTT
CASSRALRQGYSPLHF
>TRBJ2-7|-|TRBV4-1|15|-
TGCGCCAGCAGCCAAGGGGGGACCCTTGCCTACGAGCAGTACTTC
CASSQGGTLAYEQYF
>TRBJ2-7|many|TRBV12-3/TRBV12-4|12|-
TGTGCCAGCAGGGGAGAGGCCTACGAGCAGTACTTC
CASRGEAYEQYF
>TRBJ2-1|many|TRBV7-9|15|TRBD2
TGTGCCAGCAGCTTCACTAGCGGGATATTGTATGAGCAGTTCTTC
CASSFTSGILYEQFF
>TRBJ2-4|-|TRBV9|17|TRBD2
TGTGCCAGCAGCGAGGGGACTAGCGGGAGTTCCAAAAACATTCAGTACTTC
CASSEGTSGSSKNIQYF
>TRBJ1-1|few|TRBV28|15|TRBD1
TGTGCCAGCAGTGAGGGTGACAGGGGCTCATCAGAAGCTTTCTTT
CASSEGDRGSSEAFF
>TRBJ2-3|-|TRBV9|16|-
TGTGCCAGCAGCGTAGGTGCAGCCCGCGGGTTGGATACGCAGTATTTT
CASSVGAARGLDTQYF
>TRBJ2-5|few|TRBV18|13|-
TGTGCCAGCTCACCCTACCCGAGAGAGACCCAGTACTTC
CASSPYPRETQYF
>TRBJ2-7|-|TRBV6-2/TRBV6-3|14|TRBD1
TGTGCCAGCAGTTGGGTGGCAGGGGGCTACGAGCAGTACTTC
CASSWVAGGYEQYF
>TRBJ2-2|-|TRBV20-1|16|TRBD2
TGCAGTACAAGAGCGGGGGCACCGCGGGACACCGGGGAGCTGTTTTTT
CSTRAGAPRDTGELFF
>TRBJ2-1|-|TRBV5-1|17|TRBD1
TGCGCCAGCAGCACCACCTTACAGGGGGCCTCCTACAATGAGCAGTTCTTC
CASSTTLQGASYNEQFF
>TRBJ1-2|many|TRBV3-1|15|-
TGTGCCAGCAGCCAAGAACCCGCAGGCGGCTATGGCTACACCTTC
CASSQEPAGGYGYTF
>TRBJ2-1|few|TRBV7-3|16|TRBD2
TGTGCCAGCAGCTCTGCTAGCGGGAGGAGAAACAATGAGCAGTTCTTC
CASSSASGRRNNEQFF
>TRBJ1-1|-|TRBV29-1|15|-
TGCAGCGTTGGGCCAGAGGGGATGTTGGGTTCTGAAGCTTTCTTT
CSVGPEGMLGSEAFF
>TRBJ1-1|many|TRBV5-1|15|TRBD1
TGCGCCAGCAGCTACTACAGGGGCATGAACACTGAAGCTTTCTTT
CASSYYRGMNTEAFF
>TRBJ2-1|few|TRBV4-1|12|-
TGCGCCAGCAGCCAAGATTCGCATGAGCAGTTCTTC
CASSQDSHEQFF
>TRBJ2-3|many|TRBV7-3|16|TRBD2
TGTGCCAGCAGCTCTGGGGGACTAGCGGGAACAGATACGCAGTATTTT
CASSSGGLAGTDTQYF
>TRBJ2-3|few|TRBV9|15|-
TGTGCCAGCAGCGTAGGGGTTAGCGTGACAGATACGCAGTATTTT
CASSVGVSVTDTQYF
>TRBJ2-7|-|TRBV29-1|17|TRBD2
TGCAGCGTTGAAGGGTTGGTGGCTAGCGGGACCCATTACGAGCAGTACTTC
CSVEGLVASGTHYEQYF
>TRBJ1-4|-|TRBV19|13|-
TGTGCCACCCAGGGAGGAACTAATGAAAAACTGTTTTTT
CATQGGTNEKLFF
>TRBJ2-1|-|TRBV15|16|-
TGTGCCACCAGCAGAGATTTGTCAGGGTTAATTCGGGAGCAGTTCTTC
CATSRDLSGLIREQFF
>TRBJ2-2|-|TRBV7-2|15|-
TGTGCCAGCAGCTTAGGTTGGGCGAGGACCGGGGAGCTGTTTTTT
CASSLGWARTGELFF
>TRBJ2-3|-|TRBV7-9|14|-
TGTGCCAGCAGCTTAGCGGGCCAGGCAGATACGCAGTATTTT
CASSLAGQADTQYF
>TRBJ1-6|few|TRBV27|17|-
TGTGCCAGCAGTTTAACGATAGGGGGACCGATTAATTCACCCCTCCACTTT
CASSLTIGGPINSPLHF
>TRBJ1-2|few|TRBV20-1|14|-
TGCAGTGCTAGCCGGGGAGACACGAACTATGGCTACACCTTC
CSASRGDTNYGYTF
>TRBJ2-1|-|TRBV9|15|-
TGTGCCAGCAGCCCGATGGACTGGCCGGATGATGAGCAGTTCTTC
CASSPMDWPDDEQFF
>TRBJ1-6|few|TRBV2|12|-
TGTGCCAGCAGAGAGGTCCCTTCACCCCTCCACTTT
CASREVPSPLHF
>TRBJ2-1|-|TRBV6-1|16|TRBD2
TGTGCCAGCAGTCCCCTCCGGGGGGGAGCCTACAATGAGCAGTTCTTC
CASSPLRGGAYNEQFF
>TRBJ2-1|many|TRBV4-1|13|-
TGCGCCAGCAGTTTTCGTACCCCCAATGAGCAGTTCTTC
CASSFRTPNEQFF
>TRBJ2-3|-|TRBV15|12|-
TGTGCCACCAGCGGAGGTTCAGATACGCAGTATTTT
CATSGGSDTQYF
>TRBJ2-7|-|TRBV10-3|13|-
TGTGCCATCAGGCCATCTCCCGCCTACGAGCAGTACTTC
CAIRPSPAYEQYF
>TRBJ2-1|few|TRBV20-1|15|-
TGCAGTGCTCCAAGCCCTAGCGCCCGTTACAATGAGCAGTTCTTC
CSAPSPSARYNEQFF
>TRBJ2-7|-|TRBV7-9|13|TRBD2
TGTGCCAGCAGCTCGCACTTAGCGGGTGAGCAGTACTTC
CASSSHLAGEQYF
>TRBJ2-5|many|TRBV12-3/TRBV12-4|14|-
TGTGCCAGCAGTTCTCCGGGACACCAAGAGACCCAGTACTTC
CASSSPGHQETQYF
>TRBJ2-7|-|TRBV6-1|12|-
TGTGCCAGTAGGACAGCGCTGTACGAGCAGTACTTC
CASRTALYEQYF
>TRBJ1-2|many|TRBV12-3/TRBV12-4|17|TRBD1
TGTGCCAGCAGTTTAGGGACGCCGGGGACAGGGGAGCATGGCTACACCTTC
CASSLGTPGTGEHGYTF
>TRBJ2-1|-|TRBV7-8|14|TRBD2
TGTGCCAGCGAAAAGGGCGGGGGGGTGAATGAGCAGTTCTTC
CASEKGGGVNEQFF
>TRBJ2-7|-|TRBV6-9|18|TRBD2
TGTGCCAGCAGTTATTCGAAAGCGACTAGCGGGGTGTCCTACGAGCAGTACTTC
CASSYSKATSGVSYEQYF